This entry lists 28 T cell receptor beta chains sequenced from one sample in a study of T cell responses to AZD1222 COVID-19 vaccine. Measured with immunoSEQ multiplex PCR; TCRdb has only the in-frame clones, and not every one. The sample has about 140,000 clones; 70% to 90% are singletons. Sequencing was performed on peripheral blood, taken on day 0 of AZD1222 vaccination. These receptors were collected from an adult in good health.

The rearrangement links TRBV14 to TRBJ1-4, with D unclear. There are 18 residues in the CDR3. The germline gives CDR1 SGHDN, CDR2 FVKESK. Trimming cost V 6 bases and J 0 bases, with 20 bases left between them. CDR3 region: CASSSARLARTTNEKLFF. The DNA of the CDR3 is TGTGCCAGCAGTTCGGCTCGACTCGCCCGGACAACTAATGAAAAACTGTTTTTT.

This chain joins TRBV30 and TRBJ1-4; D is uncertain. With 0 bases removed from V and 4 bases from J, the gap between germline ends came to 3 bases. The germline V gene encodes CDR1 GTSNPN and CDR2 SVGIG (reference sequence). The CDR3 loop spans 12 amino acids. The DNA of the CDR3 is TGTGCCTGGAGTGTGGTTAATGAAAAACTGTTTTTT. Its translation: CAWSVVNEKLFF.

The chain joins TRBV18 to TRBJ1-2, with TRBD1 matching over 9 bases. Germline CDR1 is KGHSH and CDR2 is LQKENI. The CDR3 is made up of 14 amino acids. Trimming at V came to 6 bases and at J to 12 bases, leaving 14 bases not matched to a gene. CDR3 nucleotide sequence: TGTGCCAGCTCCAAAGCCGGGACAGGGTCGGCCGACACCTTC. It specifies CASSKAGTGSADTF.

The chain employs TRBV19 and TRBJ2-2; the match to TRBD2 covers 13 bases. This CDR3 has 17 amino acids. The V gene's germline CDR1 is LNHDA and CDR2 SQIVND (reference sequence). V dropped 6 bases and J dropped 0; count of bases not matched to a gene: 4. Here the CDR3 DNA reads TGTGCCAGTAGCCTCGGACTAGCGGGAGCGAACACCGGGGAGCTGTTTTTT. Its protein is CASSLGLAGANTGELFF. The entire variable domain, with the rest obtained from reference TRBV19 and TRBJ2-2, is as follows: DGGITQSPKYLFRKEGQNVTLSCEQNLNHDAMYWYRQDPGQGLRLIYYSQIVNDFQKGDIAEGYSVSREKKESFPLTVTSAQKNPTAFYLCASSLGLAGANTGELFFGEGSRLTVL.

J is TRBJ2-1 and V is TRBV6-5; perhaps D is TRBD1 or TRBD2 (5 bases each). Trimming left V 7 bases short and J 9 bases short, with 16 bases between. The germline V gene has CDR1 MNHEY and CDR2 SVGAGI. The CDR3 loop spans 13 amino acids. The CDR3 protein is CASTPDGAGEQFF. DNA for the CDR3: TGTGCCAGCACCCCGGATGGGGCGGGTGAGCAGTTCTTC.

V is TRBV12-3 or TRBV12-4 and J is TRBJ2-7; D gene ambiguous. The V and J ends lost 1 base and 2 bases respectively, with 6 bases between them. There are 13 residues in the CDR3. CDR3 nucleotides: TGTGCCAGCAGTTTAGGGGCCACCTACGAGCAGTACTTC. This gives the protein CASSLGATYEQYF.

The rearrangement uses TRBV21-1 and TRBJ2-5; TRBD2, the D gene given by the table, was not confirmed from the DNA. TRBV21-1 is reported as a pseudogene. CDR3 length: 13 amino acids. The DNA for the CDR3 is TGTGCCAGCGCGGGGGGGCGTCAAGAGACCCAGTACTTC. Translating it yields CASAGGRQETQYF.

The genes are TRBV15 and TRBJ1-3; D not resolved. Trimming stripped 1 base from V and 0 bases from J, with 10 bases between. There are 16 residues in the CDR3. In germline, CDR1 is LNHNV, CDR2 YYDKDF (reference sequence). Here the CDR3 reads CATSRGDGTSGNTIYF. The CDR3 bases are TGTGCCACCAGCAGAGGAGACGGTACCTCTGGAAACACCATATATTTT.

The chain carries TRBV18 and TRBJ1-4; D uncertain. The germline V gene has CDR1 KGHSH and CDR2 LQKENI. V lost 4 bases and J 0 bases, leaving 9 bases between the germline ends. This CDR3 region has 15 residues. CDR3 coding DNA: TGTGCCAGCTCACGGGATCAAGCAACTAATGAAAAACTGTTTTTT. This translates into CASSRDQATNEKLFF.

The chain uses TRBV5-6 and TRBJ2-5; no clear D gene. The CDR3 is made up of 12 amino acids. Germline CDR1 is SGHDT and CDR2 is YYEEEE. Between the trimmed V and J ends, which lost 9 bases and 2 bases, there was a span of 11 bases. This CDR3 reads CATGSDQETQYF. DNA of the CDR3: TGTGCCACTGGGTCAGATCAAGAGACCCAGTACTTC.

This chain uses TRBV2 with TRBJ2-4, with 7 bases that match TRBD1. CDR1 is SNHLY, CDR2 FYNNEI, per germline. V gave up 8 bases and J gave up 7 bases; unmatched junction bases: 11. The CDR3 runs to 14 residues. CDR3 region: CASCQGDPSNIQYF. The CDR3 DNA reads TGTGCCAGCTGTCAGGGGGACCCCTCCAACATTCAGTACTTC.

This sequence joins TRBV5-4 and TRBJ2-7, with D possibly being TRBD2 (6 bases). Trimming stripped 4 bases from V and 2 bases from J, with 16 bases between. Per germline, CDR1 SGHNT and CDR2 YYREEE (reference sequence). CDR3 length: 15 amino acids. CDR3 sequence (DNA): TGTGCCAGCAGCGAGGGACTCCCACAGACCTACGAGCAGTACTTC. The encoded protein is CASSEGLPQTYEQYF.

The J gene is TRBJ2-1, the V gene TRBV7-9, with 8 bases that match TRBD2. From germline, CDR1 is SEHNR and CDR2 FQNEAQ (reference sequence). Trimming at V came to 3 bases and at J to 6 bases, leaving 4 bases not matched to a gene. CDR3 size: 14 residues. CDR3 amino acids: CASSFVTSANEQFF. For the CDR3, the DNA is TGTGCCAGCAGCTTTGTGACTAGCGCCAATGAGCAGTTCTTC. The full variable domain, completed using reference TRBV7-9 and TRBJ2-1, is DTGVSQNPRHKITKRGQNVTFRCDPISEHNRLYWYRQTLGQGPEFLTYFQNEAQLEKSRLLSDRFSAERPKGSFSTLEIQRTEQGDSAMYLCASSFVTSANEQFFGPGTRLTVL.

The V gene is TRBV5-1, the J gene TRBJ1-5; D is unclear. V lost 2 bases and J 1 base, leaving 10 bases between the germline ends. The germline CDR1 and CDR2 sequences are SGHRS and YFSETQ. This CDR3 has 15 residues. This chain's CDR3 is CASSFGMGSNQPQHF. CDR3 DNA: TGCGCCAGCAGCTTTGGTATGGGGAGCAATCAGCCCCAGCATTTT.

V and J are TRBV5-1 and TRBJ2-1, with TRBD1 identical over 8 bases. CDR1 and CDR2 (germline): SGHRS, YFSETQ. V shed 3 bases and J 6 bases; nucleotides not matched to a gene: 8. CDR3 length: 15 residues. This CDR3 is CASSSQGGQGNEQFF. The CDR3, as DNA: TGCGCCAGCAGCTCCCAGGGCGGACAGGGCAATGAGCAGTTCTTC. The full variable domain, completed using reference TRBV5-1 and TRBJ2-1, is KAGVTQTPRYLIKTRGQQVTLSCSPISGHRSVSWYQQTPGQGLQFLFEYFSETQRNKGNFPGRFSGRQFSNSRSEMNVSTLELGDSALYLCASSSQGGQGNEQFFGPGTRLTVL.

The CDR3 nucleotides read TGTGCCATCAGTGAACGGGGACAGGGTAACGATCAGCCCCAGCATTTT. It specifies CAISERGQGNDQPQHF. V and J are TRBV10-3 and TRBJ1-5; 9 nucleotides align to TRBD1. The CDR3 consists of 16 residues. The V gene's germline CDR1 is ENHRY and CDR2 SYGVKD. Germline trimming cut 3 bases from V and 5 bases from J; bases unmatched to any gene: 8.

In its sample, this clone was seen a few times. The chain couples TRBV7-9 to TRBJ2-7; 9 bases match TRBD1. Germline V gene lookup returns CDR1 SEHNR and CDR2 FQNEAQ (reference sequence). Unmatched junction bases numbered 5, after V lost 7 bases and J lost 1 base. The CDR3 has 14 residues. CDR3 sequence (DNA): TGTGCCAGCACCCAGACAGGGGGGTCCTACGAGCAGTACTTC. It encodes CASTQTGGSYEQYF.

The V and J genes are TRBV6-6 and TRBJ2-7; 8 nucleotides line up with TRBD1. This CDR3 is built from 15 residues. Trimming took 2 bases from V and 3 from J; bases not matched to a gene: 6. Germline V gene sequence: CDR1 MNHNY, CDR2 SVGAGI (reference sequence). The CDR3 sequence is CASSYLSGQVYEQYF. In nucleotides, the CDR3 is TGTGCCAGCAGTTACCTTTCGGGACAGGTCTACGAGCAGTACTTC.

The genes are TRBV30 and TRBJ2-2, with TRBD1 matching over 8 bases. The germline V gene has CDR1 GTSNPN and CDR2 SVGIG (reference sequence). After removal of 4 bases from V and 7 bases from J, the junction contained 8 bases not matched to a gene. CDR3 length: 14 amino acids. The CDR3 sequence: CAWTGQGIFGELFF. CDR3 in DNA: TGTGCCTGGACTGGACAGGGAATATTCGGGGAGCTGTTTTTT.

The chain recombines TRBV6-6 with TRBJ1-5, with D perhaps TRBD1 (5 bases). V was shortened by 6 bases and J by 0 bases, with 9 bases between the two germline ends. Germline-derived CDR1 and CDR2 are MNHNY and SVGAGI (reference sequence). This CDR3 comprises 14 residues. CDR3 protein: CASRRGDSNQPQHF. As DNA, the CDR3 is TGTGCCAGCAGACGAGGGGATAGCAATCAGCCCCAGCATTTT.

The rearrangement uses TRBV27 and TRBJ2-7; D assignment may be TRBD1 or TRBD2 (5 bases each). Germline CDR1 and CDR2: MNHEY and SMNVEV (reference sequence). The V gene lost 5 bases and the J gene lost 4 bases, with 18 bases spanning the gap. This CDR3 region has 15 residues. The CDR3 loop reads CASSPHRDRRYEQYF. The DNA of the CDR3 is TGTGCCAGCAGTCCCCACCGGGACCGGAGATACGAGCAGTACTTC.

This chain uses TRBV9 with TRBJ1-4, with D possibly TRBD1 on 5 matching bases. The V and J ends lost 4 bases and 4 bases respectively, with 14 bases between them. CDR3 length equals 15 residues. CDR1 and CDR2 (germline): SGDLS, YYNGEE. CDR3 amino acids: CASSPRWGDNEKLFF. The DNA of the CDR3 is TGTGCCAGCAGCCCCCGTTGGGGGGATAATGAAAAACTGTTTTTT.

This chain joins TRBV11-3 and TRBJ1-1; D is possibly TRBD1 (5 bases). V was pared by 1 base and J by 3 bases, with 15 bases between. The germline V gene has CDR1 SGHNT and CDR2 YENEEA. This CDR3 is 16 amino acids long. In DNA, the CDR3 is TGTGCCAGCAGCTTAGCTGGCAAGGGGAGTGACACTGAAGCTTTCTTT. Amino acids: CASSLAGKGSDTEAFF.

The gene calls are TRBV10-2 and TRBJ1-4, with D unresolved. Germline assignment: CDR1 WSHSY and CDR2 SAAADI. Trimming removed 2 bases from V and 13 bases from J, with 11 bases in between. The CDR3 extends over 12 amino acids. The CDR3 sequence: CASSESQSGLFF. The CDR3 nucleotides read TGCGCCAGCAGTGAGAGCCAGTCAGGACTGTTTTTT.

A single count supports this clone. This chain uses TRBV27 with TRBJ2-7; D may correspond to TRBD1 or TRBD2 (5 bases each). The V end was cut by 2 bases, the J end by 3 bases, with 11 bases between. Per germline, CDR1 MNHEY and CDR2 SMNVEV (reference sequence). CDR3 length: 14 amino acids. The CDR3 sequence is CASSLRGAFYEQYF. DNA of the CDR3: TGTGCCAGCAGTTTAAGGGGAGCCTTCTACGAGCAGTACTTC.

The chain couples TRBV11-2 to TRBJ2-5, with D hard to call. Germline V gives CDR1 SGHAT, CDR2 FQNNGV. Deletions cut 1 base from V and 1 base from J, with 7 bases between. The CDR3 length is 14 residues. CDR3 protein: CASSLGNSQETQYF. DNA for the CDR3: TGTGCCAGCAGCTTAGGAAACAGCCAAGAGACCCAGTACTTC.

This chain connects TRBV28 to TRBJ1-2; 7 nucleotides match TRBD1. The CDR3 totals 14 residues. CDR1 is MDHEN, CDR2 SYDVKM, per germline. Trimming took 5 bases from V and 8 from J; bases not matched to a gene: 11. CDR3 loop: CASSPPDRSGGYTF. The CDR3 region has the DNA TGTGCCAGCAGTCCCCCGGACAGGAGTGGAGGCTACACCTTC.

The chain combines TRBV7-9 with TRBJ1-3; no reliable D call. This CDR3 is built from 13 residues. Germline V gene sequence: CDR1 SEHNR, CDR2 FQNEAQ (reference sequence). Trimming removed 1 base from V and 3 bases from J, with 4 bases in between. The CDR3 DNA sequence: TGTGCCAGCAGCTTAGACAGTGGAAACACCATATATTTT. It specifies CASSLDSGNTIYF.